The 27 T cell receptor beta chains below all came from one sample that was sequenced in a study of shared clonotypes between healthy human individuals. CD45RO-negative, CCR7-selected cells formed the naive CD8 fraction, which excluded terminally differentiated effector memory CD45RA+ cells. Using immunoSEQ multiplex PCR, the repertoire was profiled, and TCRdb retains in-frame clones only, with some absent. The table has around 2,000,000 clones, about 92% seen once. Material for sequencing was naive CD8+ T cells from PBMCs. These receptors came from a man younger than 35 in good health. Some clones in this sample may be carry-over from other donors' samples.

For this clone: In the same sample, other DNA sequences code for this CDR3. The V gene is TRBV27, the J gene TRBJ2-7; D not certain. Trimming shortened V by 1 base and J by 3 bases, and 7 bases separated the two germline ends. The CDR3 extends over 13 amino acids. The germline CDR1 and CDR2 sequences are MNHEY and SMNVEV (reference sequence). In DNA, the CDR3 is TGTGCCAGCAGTTTATATCCAGGCTACGAGCAGTACTTC. Its translation: CASSLYPGYEQYF.

In DNA, the CDR3 is TGTGCCAGCAGTGCCTCCAGGGAAGGGGTCAGCGAGCAGTACTTC. Residues: CASSASREGVSEQYF. The chain recombines TRBV28 with TRBJ2-7, with a possible D match to TRBD1 (5 bases). The CDR3 extends over 15 amino acids. Germline values: CDR1 MDHEN, CDR2 SYDVKM. Trimming took 5 bases from V and 6 from J, leaving 20 bases between them.

The CDR3 here is CASSYLPGTEAFF. CDR3 nucleotides: TGTGCCAGCAGCTATCTTCCCGGCACTGAAGCTTTCTTT. This sequence joins TRBV11-3 and TRBJ1-1; no definite D call. The CDR3 length is 13 residues. CDR1 is SGHNT, CDR2 YENEEA, per germline. Deletions cut 4 bases from V and 4 bases from J, with 10 bases between.

The chain links TRBV10-3 to TRBJ2-7; tentatively, D is TRBD2 (6 bases). The CDR3 has 13 residues. Trimming removed 10 bases at V and 0 bases at J, with 13 bases between. CDR1 is ENHRY, CDR2 SYGVKD, per germline. CDR3 bases: TGTGCCAGTCGGGACTCACTCTCCTACGAGCAGTACTTC. It codes for CASRDSLSYEQYF.

The chain combines TRBV7-8 with TRBJ1-5; 7 bases are a match to TRBD1. CDR1 is SGHVS, CDR2 FQNEAQ, per germline. J was trimmed by 4 bases and V by 5 bases; bases with no gene match: 2. The CDR3 length is 13 residues. CDR3 DNA: TGTGCCAGCAGCCAGGGGGGGAATCAGCCCCAGCATTTT. Translating it yields CASSQGGNQPQHF. Together with reference TRBV7-8 and TRBJ1-5, the CDR3 gives the full variable domain: GAGVSQSPRYKVAKRGQDVALRCDPISGHVSLFWYQQALGQGPEFLTYFQNEAQLDKSGLPSDRFFAERPEGSVSTLKIQRTQQEDSAVYLCASSQGGNQPQHFGDGTRLSIL.

The rearrangement links TRBV5-6 to TRBJ2-7; TRBD1 is a possible D gene (5 bases). Germline V CDR1 and CDR2: SGHDT, YYEEEE. V lost 4 bases and J lost 1, with 12 bases in between. The CDR3 spans 14 residues. As DNA, the CDR3 is TGTGCCAGCAGCCTCCTGACAGCGTCCTACGAGCAGTACTTC. Translated, it gives CASSLLTASYEQYF.

V and J are TRBV19 and TRBJ2-5; D remains ambiguous. Looked up from germline, CDR1 is LNHDA and CDR2 is SQIVND (reference sequence). The CDR3 consists of 12 residues. Trimming stripped 11 bases from V and 3 bases from J, with 13 bases between. For the CDR3, the DNA is TGTGCCCTCCAGCCTATCAAAGAGACCCAGTACTTC. This gives the protein CALQPIKETQYF.

This clone was detected a few times. The rearrangement uses TRBV30 and TRBJ1-2, with 8 bases that match TRBD1. The J segment lost 3 bases and the V segment lost 4 bases, leaving 7 bases of the junction unmatched. The CDR3 is made up of 14 amino acids. CDR1 is GTSNPN and CDR2 is SVGIG in the germline V gene (reference sequence). The CDR3 here is CAWTGTGNYYGYTF. CDR3 sequence (DNA): TGTGCCTGGACAGGGACAGGCAACTACTATGGCTACACCTTC.

The chain has TRBV19 and TRBJ1-4; D is ambiguous. V was shortened by 3 bases and J by 5 bases, with 13 bases between the two germline ends. The CDR3 is 15 amino acids. Per the germline V gene, CDR1 is LNHDA and CDR2 is SQIVND (reference sequence). The CDR3 DNA is TGTGCCAGTAGTATGAGGACCGCCCGAAATGAAAAACTGTTTTTT. It is translated as CASSMRTARNEKLFF.

The chain has TRBV2 and TRBJ2-7, with D perhaps TRBD1 (6 bases). This CDR3 is built from 14 residues. V was pared by 8 bases and J by 3 bases, with 17 bases between. Germline CDR1 SNHLY, CDR2 FYNNEI. CDR3 sequence (DNA): TGTGCCAGCCTAGAGTGGGCCAGGGGCTACGAGCAGTACTTC. It is translated as CASLEWARGYEQYF.

The CDR3 reads CASSYGRNSNQPQHF. DNA of the CDR3: TGTGCCAGCAGTTACGGACGGAATAGCAATCAGCCCCAGCATTTT. V gene TRBV6-6 combines with J gene TRBJ1-5; no firm D call. Looked up from germline, CDR1 is MNHNY and CDR2 is SVGAGI (reference sequence). Trimming pared 2 bases from V and 0 bases from J, leaving 8 bases between. The CDR3 runs 15 residues.

The chain employs TRBV7-6 and TRBJ2-7; 8 positions match TRBD1. The CDR3 runs to 15 residues. Germline V lookup: CDR1 SGHVS, CDR2 FNYEAQ. V was pared by 5 bases and J by 2 bases, with 8 bases of the junction left unmatched. As DNA, the CDR3 is TGTGCCAGCAGCCCGACAACAGGGGGAACCTACGAGCAGTACTTC. Translated, it gives CASSPTTGGTYEQYF.

This clone came up once. One end of the junction varies from germline; a read error may be responsible. The chain carries TRBV7-2 and TRBJ1-1, with D tentatively TRBD1 (6 bases). CDR1 is SGHTA, CDR2 FQGNSA, per germline. This CDR3 contains 13 residues. The CDR3, as DNA: TGTGCCAGCAGCCCTCCGGGGGCAGGGTCCCTGGGGTTT. Residues: CASSPPGAGSLGF.

The V and J genes are TRBV5-1 and TRBJ2-2, with 10 nucleotides matching TRBD2. This CDR3 is built from 17 residues. Germline loops: CDR1 SGHRS, CDR2 YFSETQ. V shed 2 bases, J shed 6 bases, and the junction held 10 bases outside the gene matches. The chain's CDR3 is CASSLVLAGVSAGELFF. The DNA of the CDR3 is TGCGCCAGCAGCTTAGTGCTAGCGGGAGTTTCCGCCGGGGAGCTGTTTTTT.

The chain joins TRBV5-1 to TRBJ1-4; D remains unclear. The CDR3 extends over 14 amino acids. V lost 0 bases to trimming and J lost 7 bases, with 10 bases between them. Looked up from germline, CDR1 is SGHRS and CDR2 is YFSETQ. CDR3 residues: CASSLVVGSEKLFF. The DNA for the CDR3 is TGCGCCAGCAGCTTGGTTGTGGGGTCTGAAAAACTGTTTTTT.

The chain joins TRBV28 to TRBJ1-1; D might be TRBD1 (5 bases). V lost 6 bases to trimming and J lost 1 base, with 18 bases between them. Germline loops: CDR1 MDHEN, CDR2 SYDVKM. This CDR3 spans 16 amino acids. The CDR3 sequence is CASSREGRGGNTEAFF. CDR3 DNA: TGTGCCAGCAGCCGCGAAGGGAGGGGCGGGAACACTGAAGCTTTCTTT.

The table lists this clone with a few counts. The chain employs TRBV27 and TRBJ2-7, with no clear D. Germline CDR1 MNHEY, CDR2 SMNVEV (reference sequence). The V and J ends lost 2 bases and 5 bases respectively, with 13 bases between them. This CDR3 region has 14 residues. In nucleotides, the CDR3 is TGTGCCAGCAGTTTACTTCCCGGGCCTGACGAGCAGTACTTC. Translated, it gives CASSLLPGPDEQYF.

This clone was picked up a small number of times. This chain joins TRBV11-2 and TRBJ1-2; 7 bases are a match to TRBD1. V lost 8 bases, J lost 4 bases, and 7 bases stayed unmatched. The germline gives CDR1 SGHAT, CDR2 FQNNGV. The CDR3 is 13 amino acids. For the CDR3, the DNA is TGTGCCAGCTCACCCGGGACAGTCTATGGCTACACCTTC. Protein: CASSPGTVYGYTF. The full variable domain, its missing parts supplied by reference TRBV11-2 and TRBJ1-2, is EAGVAQSPRYKIIEKRQSVAFWCNPISGHATLYWYQQILGQGPKLLIQFQNNGVVDDSQLPKDRFSAERLKGVDSTLKIQPAKLEDSAVYLCASSPGTVYGYTFGSGTRLTVV.

The rearrangement links TRBV6-4 to TRBJ1-1, with 8 bases lining up with TRBD1. Germline lookup yields CDR1 MRHNA and CDR2 SNTAGT. The CDR3 loop spans 15 amino acids. The V and J ends lost 10 bases and 0 bases, in that order; junction bases with no gene match: 10. The CDR3 protein is CANQRTDRVNTEAFF. CDR3 bases: TGTGCCAACCAGAGAACGGACAGGGTGAACACTGAAGCTTTCTTT.

This clone showed up just a few times. This chain connects TRBV2 to TRBJ1-5; D possibly corresponds to TRBD1 (5 bases). Germline CDR1 and CDR2: SNHLY and FYNNEI. CDR3 length: 17 amino acids. Trimming removed 3 bases from V and 2 bases from J, with 17 bases in between. The CDR3 loop is CASSEPPPGLRNQPQHF. CDR3 DNA sequence: TGTGCCAGCAGTGAGCCCCCCCCAGGGCTCCGCAATCAGCCCCAGCATTTT.

V is TRBV18 and J is TRBJ1-1, with unresolved D. Trimming took 4 bases from V and 4 from J, leaving 10 bases between them. In germline, CDR1 is KGHSH, CDR2 LQKENI. The CDR3 has 13 amino acids. CDR3 sequence (DNA): TGTGCCAGCTCACAGGGTTCCCGCACTGAAGCTTTCTTT. Amino acids: CASSQGSRTEAFF.

The V gene is TRBV27, the J gene TRBJ1-2, with 7 nucleotides matching TRBD1. Per the germline V gene, CDR1 is MNHEY and CDR2 is SMNVEV (reference sequence). The CDR3 has 16 amino acids. With V trimmed by 1 base and J by 6 bases, 11 bases remained unmatched. The CDR3 DNA reads TGTGCCAGCAGTTTATACTCCACAGGGGACAGAAATGGCTACACCTTC. This gives the protein CASSLYSTGDRNGYTF.

The chain is built from TRBV30 and TRBJ1-1; maybe TRBD1 (5 bases). The length of the CDR3 is 14 residues. Deletions cut 2 bases from V and 4 bases from J, with 14 bases between. CDR1 is GTSNPN, CDR2 SVGIG, per germline (reference sequence). CDR3 DNA sequence: TGTGCCTGGAGTCGCAGGGTATTAAGCACTGAAGCTTTCTTT. It specifies CAWSRRVLSTEAFF.

The chain combines TRBV27 with TRBJ2-1, with D perhaps matching TRBD1 (6 bases). Trimming shortened V by 6 bases and J by 3 bases, and 12 bases separated the two germline ends. There are 14 residues in the CDR3. Germline lookup yields CDR1 MNHEY and CDR2 SMNVEV (reference sequence). CDR3 DNA: TGTGCCAGCAGGGGGGCCCTAAACTACAATGAGCAGTTCTTC. As protein: CASRGALNYNEQFF.

The V call is TRBV4-3, the J call TRBJ2-1; D possibly corresponds to TRBD2 (6 bases). Trimming removed 0 bases at V and 7 bases at J, with 13 bases between. This CDR3 contains 15 residues. Per the germline V gene, CDR1 is LGHNA and CDR2 is YSLEER. This CDR3 is CASSQDYRAGNEQFF. Written as DNA, the CDR3 is TGCGCCAGCAGCCAAGATTACCGGGCGGGGAATGAGCAGTTCTTC.

The chain employs TRBV27 and TRBJ2-1, with 9 bases that match TRBD2. Germline CDR1 and CDR2: MNHEY and SMNVEV (reference sequence). The V gene end was trimmed by 3 bases and the J gene end by 6 bases; junction bases not matched to a gene: 6. The CDR3 is made up of 15 amino acids. This CDR3 reads CASSLVRLAVNEQFF. The CDR3 DNA is TGTGCCAGCAGTTTGGTCCGACTAGCGGTCAATGAGCAGTTCTTC.

This clone was counted a single time. This rearrangement joins TRBV10-3 to TRBJ2-7; D not resolved. The CDR3 extends over 12 amino acids. Between the trimmed V and J ends, which lost 3 bases and 2 bases, there was a span of 5 bases. The germline V gene has CDR1 ENHRY and CDR2 SYGVKD. The CDR3 bases are TGTGCCATCAGTGACCCAACCTACGAGCAGTACTTC. Protein: CAISDPTYEQYF.